Listed here is a single T cell receptor (beta chain). This sample stems from a study of patients and donors after allogeneic stem cell transplantation. TCRdb analysed the RT-PCR reads with MiXCR anew, one entry per CDR3 protein. The table shows under 200,000 distinct CDR3 sequences, with about 29% occurring only once. The V end was cut by 4 bases, the J end by 8 bases, with 18 bases between. Germline CDR1 and CDR2: MNHNY and SVGAGI (reference sequence). The CDR3 spans 15 residues. The source of this sequence is a human donor who was either an allogeneic HSCT recipient or a stem cell or donor lymphocyte infusion donor (not recorded which). It is not recorded whose cells these are; they may come from a transplant donor. The sequenced material came from blood, either unsorted or a sorted T cell fraction (not recorded which). V is TRBV6-6 and J is TRBJ2-1; D unclear. The CDR3 coding sequence is TGTGCCAGCAGTTCAGTGGCGGTTAAATTCGATGAGCAGTTCTTC. This translates into CASSSVAVKFDEQFF.